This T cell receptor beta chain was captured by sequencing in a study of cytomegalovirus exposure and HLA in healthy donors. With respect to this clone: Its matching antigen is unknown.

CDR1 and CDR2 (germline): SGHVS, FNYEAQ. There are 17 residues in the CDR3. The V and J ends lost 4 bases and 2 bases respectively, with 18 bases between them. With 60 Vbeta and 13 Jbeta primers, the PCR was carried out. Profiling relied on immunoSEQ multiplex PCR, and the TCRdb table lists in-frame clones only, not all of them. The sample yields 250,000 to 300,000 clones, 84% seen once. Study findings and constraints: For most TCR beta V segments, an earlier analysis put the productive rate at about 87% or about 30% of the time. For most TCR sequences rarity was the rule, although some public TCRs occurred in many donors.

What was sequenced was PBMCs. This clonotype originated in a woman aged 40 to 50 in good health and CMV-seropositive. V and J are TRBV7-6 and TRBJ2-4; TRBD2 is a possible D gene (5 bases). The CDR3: CASSSGMEDRSKNIQYF. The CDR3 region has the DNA TGTGCCAGCAGCTCCGGTATGGAGGATCGATCCAAAAACATTCAGTACTTC.